A single TCR beta chain is shown here with its context. This sample stems from a study of blood T cell repertoires in COVID-19. With 7 bases clipped from V and 4 bases from J, the junction kept 3 bases outside the gene matches. The CDR3 is 14 amino acids. Germline CDR1 WSHSY, CDR2 SAAADI. Only in-frame clones appear in the TCRdb table, and some are missing; sequencing was by immunoSEQ multiplex PCR. The table records over 200,000 clones, 81% of them present only once. The sample consisted of peripheral blood. The chain carries TRBV10-2 and TRBJ2-1, with TRBD2 matching 11 bases. This clonotype originated in a woman of 80 years or more with acute or convalescent COVID-19. This CDR3 is CASTTSGIYNEQFF. The CDR3 region has the DNA TGCGCCAGCACGACTAGCGGGATTTACAATGAGCAGTTCTTC.